This TCR beta chain is drawn from a study of early T cells in non-severe SARS-CoV-2 infection. Turning to the study itself: The study sequenced bulk RNA from unsorted whole blood, with chains unpaired. Study-level findings and limits: Anti-spike CD8 specificities were favored by VDJdb matching, whose results missed private and CD4 specificities.

As part of library construction, unique molecular identifiers were attached to individual cDNA molecules. TCRdb passed the 5' RACE reads through MiXCR, listing each CDR3 protein once. Of about 67,000 distinct CDR3 sequences detected, under 14% appear once; the ten largest clones hold less than 5%. Germline V gene lookup returns CDR1 SEHNR and CDR2 FQNEAQ (reference sequence). V lost 1 base, J lost 11 bases, and 12 bases lay in between. The CDR3 length is 14 residues. This clonotype was observed many times. Its antigen remains unidentified. This chain joins TRBV7-9 and TRBJ1-6; D is unresolved. The material sequenced was whole blood. The TCR originated in an adult who was a healthcare worker with PCR-confirmed SARS-CoV-2 infection or an uninfected control (not recorded which). The CDR3 here is CASSLDPAYAPLHF. CDR3 DNA sequence: TGTGCCAGCAGCTTAGATCCTGCTTACGCACCCCTCCACTTT.